The 17 T cell receptor beta chains listed next were all sequenced from one sample in a study of blood T cell repertoires in COVID-19. Only in-frame clones appear in the TCRdb table, and some are missing; sequencing was by immunoSEQ multiplex PCR. There are around 310,000 clones in the sample; about 90% occur only once, and under 1.1% lies in the top ten. The source material was peripheral blood. These receptors were collected from a middle-aged woman with COVID-19, enrolled during active disease.

The CDR3 nucleotides are TGCGCCAGCAGCTTGGTTCCAGGGGGAGAGACCCAGTACTTC. Protein product: CASSLVPGGETQYF. The gene calls are TRBV5-1 and TRBJ2-5; 7 nucleotides agree with TRBD1. The CDR3 sequence is 14 residues long. Germline V CDR1 and CDR2: SGHRS, YFSETQ. V lost 0 bases and J lost 4; bases outside the gene matches: 3.

This chain connects TRBV7-9 to TRBJ1-1, with 7 bases aligning to TRBD1. CDR1 is SEHNR and CDR2 is FQNEAQ in the germline V gene (reference sequence). The CDR3 runs to 16 residues. With V trimmed by 2 bases and J by 0 bases, 6 bases remained unmatched. CDR3: CASSLKQGPLNTEAFF. The CDR3 nucleotides read TGTGCCAGCAGCTTAAAACAGGGGCCTCTGAACACTGAAGCTTTCTTT.

The V call is TRBV6-5, the J call TRBJ2-7; 8 bases line up with TRBD2. The CDR3 is 13 amino acids. J lost 4 bases, V lost 7 bases, and 6 bases had no gene match. Looked up from germline, CDR1 is MNHEY and CDR2 is SVGAGI. The CDR3 nucleotides read TGTGCCAGCACTCACCGGGAGGGATACGAGCAGTACTTC. This sequence encodes CASTHREGYEQYF.

V gene TRBV5-4 combines with J gene TRBJ2-5, with D unresolved. The V gene lost 4 bases and the J gene lost 5 bases, with 18 bases spanning the gap. Germline V lookup: CDR1 SGHNT, CDR2 YYREEE (reference sequence). This CDR3 contains 15 residues. The CDR3 sequence is CASSLNSLGSETQYF. The CDR3 DNA sequence: TGTGCCAGCAGCCTGAACTCGCTCGGTTCGGAGACCCAGTACTTC.

The CDR3 DNA follows: TGCGCCAGCAGCCCGGCTCTAGCGGGAGTGAATGAGCAGTTCTTC. As protein: CASSPALAGVNEQFF. J is TRBJ2-1 and V is TRBV5-1; 10 nucleotides agree with TRBD2. V lost 4 bases and J lost 7; bases outside the gene matches: 8. In germline, CDR1 is SGHRS, CDR2 YFSETQ. The CDR3 is 15 residues long. Full variable domain (remainder filled in from reference TRBV5-1 and TRBJ2-1): KAGVTQTPRYLIKTRGQQVTLSCSPISGHRSVSWYQQTPGQGLQFLFEYFSETQRNKGNFPGRFSGRQFSNSRSEMNVSTLELGDSALYLCASSPALAGVNEQFFGPGTRLTVL.

This chain connects TRBV28 to TRBJ2-6; 11 positions agree with TRBD1. This CDR3 contains 18 residues. After removal of 6 bases from V and 4 bases from J, the junction contained 11 bases not matched to a gene. Germline V gene data show CDR1 as MDHEN and CDR2 as SYDVKM. As DNA, the CDR3 is TGTGCCAGCAGCCGACCGGGACAGGGGGTATCCGGGGCCAACGTCCTGACTTTC. Amino acids: CASSRPGQGVSGANVLTF.

The chain carries TRBV7-3 and TRBJ1-4, with D perhaps matching TRBD1 (5 bases). CDR1 SGHTA and CDR2 FQGTGA come from the germline V gene. The V gene lost 5 bases and the J gene lost 3 bases, with 13 bases spanning the gap. The CDR3 covers 15 residues. The CDR3 DNA sequence: TGTGCCAGCAGCGCCGACAGCTCATCTAATGAAAAACTGTTTTTT. Amino acid sequence: CASSADSSSNEKLFF.

The chain recombines TRBV7-9 with TRBJ1-4; D possibly corresponds to TRBD1 (5 bases). The V gene lost 5 bases and the J gene lost 0 bases, with 19 bases spanning the gap. Germline V gives CDR1 SEHNR, CDR2 FQNEAQ (reference sequence). This CDR3 spans 18 amino acids. For the CDR3, the DNA is TGTGCCAGCAGCCCCCGTGGGTCGCGGGACGCAACTAATGAAAAACTGTTTTTT. This translates into CASSPRGSRDATNEKLFF. The full variable domain, with the rest looked up from reference TRBV7-9 and TRBJ1-4, is DTGVSQNPRHKITKRGQNVTFRCDPISEHNRLYWYRQTLGQGPEFLTYFQNEAQLEKSRLLSDRFSAERPKGSFSTLEIQRTEQGDSAMYLCASSPRGSRDATNEKLFFGSGTQLSVL.

V is TRBV18 and J is TRBJ1-3; D perhaps matches TRBD1 (6 bases). CDR1 is KGHSH, CDR2 LQKENI, per germline. Trimming stripped 1 base from V and 4 bases from J, with 8 bases between. The CDR3 is 14 amino acids. In DNA form, the CDR3 reads TGTGCCAGCTCACCACGACAGGCGGGAAACACCATATATTTT. As protein: CASSPRQAGNTIYF.

This clone was found once. This chain joins TRBV28 and TRBJ1-2; tentative D call: TRBD1 (6 bases). The ends were cut back, 6 bases at V and 1 base at J, with 9 bases in the middle. The CDR3 length is 13 residues. Looked up from germline, CDR1 is MDHEN and CDR2 is SYDVKM. The DNA of the CDR3 is TGTGCCAGCAGCCGGACAGTTAACTATGGCTACACCTTC. As protein: CASSRTVNYGYTF.

This chain uses TRBV2 with TRBJ1-2; TRBD1 might be the D (5 bases). The CDR3 has 13 amino acids. CDR1 SNHLY and CDR2 FYNNEI come from the germline V gene. V lost 7 bases and J lost 3, with 12 bases in between. The CDR3, as DNA: TGTGCCAGCAACCGGGGGGGGGACTATGGCTACACCTTC. Translation gives CASNRGGDYGYTF. The whole variable domain, remainder taken from reference TRBV2 and TRBJ1-2, is EPEVTQTPSHQVTQMGQEVILRCVPISNHLYFYWYRQILGQKVEFLVSFYNNEISEKSEIFDDQFSVERPDGSNFTLKIRSTKLEDSAMYFCASNRGGDYGYTFGSGTRLTVV.

This rearrangement joins TRBV14 to TRBJ2-2; 7 nucleotides align to TRBD1. CDR1 SGHDN and CDR2 FVKESK come from the germline V gene. The V gene end was trimmed by 4 bases and the J gene end by 4 bases; junction bases not matched to a gene: 9. The CDR3 is 16 residues long. CDR3 protein: CASSLVTGLSTGELFF. The CDR3 coding sequence is TGTGCCAGCAGCCTCGTGACAGGGCTCAGCACCGGGGAGCTGTTTTTT.

In nucleotides, the CDR3 is TGCGCCAGCAGCTTCCTGGGGGCAGGAGATACGCAGTATTTT. Protein: CASSFLGAGDTQYF. J is TRBJ2-3 and V is TRBV5-1; D perhaps matches TRBD1 (6 bases). The CDR3 is made up of 14 amino acids. Per germline, CDR1 SGHRS and CDR2 YFSETQ. V was shortened by 2 bases and J by 5 bases, with 12 bases between the two germline ends.

V is TRBV5-1 and J is TRBJ2-1; 9 nucleotides agree with TRBD2. The CDR3 sequence is 15 residues long. The germline V gene encodes CDR1 SGHRS and CDR2 YFSETQ. V shed 0 bases and J 7 bases; nucleotides not matched to a gene: 5. The CDR3 protein is CASSLGIAGVNEQFF. Written as DNA, the CDR3 is TGCGCCAGCAGCTTGGGGATAGCGGGAGTGAATGAGCAGTTCTTC.

The chain is built from TRBV5-1 and TRBJ2-2; the D gene is possibly TRBD1 (5 bases). CDR3 length: 16 amino acids. Per the germline V gene, CDR1 is SGHRS and CDR2 is YFSETQ. Between the trimmed V and J ends, which lost 0 bases and 6 bases, there was a span of 15 bases. The chain's CDR3 is CASSLAAGRAPGELFF. CDR3 sequence (DNA): TGCGCCAGCAGCTTGGCCGCAGGCAGGGCCCCCGGGGAGCTGTTTTTT.

The chain is built from TRBV28 and TRBJ2-1; 8 nucleotides agree with TRBD1. Looked up from germline, CDR1 is MDHEN and CDR2 is SYDVKM. V shed 6 bases and J 2 bases; nucleotides not matched to a gene: 6. The CDR3 has 15 amino acids. The CDR3 reads CASRNPGGAYNEQFF. Written as DNA, the CDR3 is TGTGCCAGCAGGAACCCAGGGGGCGCCTACAATGAGCAGTTCTTC.

The CDR3 loop reads CASSLLIPTEQFF. The CDR3 DNA sequence: TGTGCCAGCAGCTTACTTATACCTACTGAGCAGTTCTTC. This rearrangement joins TRBV7-2 to TRBJ2-1; D gene uncertain. The CDR3 length is 13 residues. The germline V and J ends were trimmed by 2 bases and 9 bases, with 11 bases remaining between them. Germline CDR1 is SGHTA and CDR2 is FQGNSA.